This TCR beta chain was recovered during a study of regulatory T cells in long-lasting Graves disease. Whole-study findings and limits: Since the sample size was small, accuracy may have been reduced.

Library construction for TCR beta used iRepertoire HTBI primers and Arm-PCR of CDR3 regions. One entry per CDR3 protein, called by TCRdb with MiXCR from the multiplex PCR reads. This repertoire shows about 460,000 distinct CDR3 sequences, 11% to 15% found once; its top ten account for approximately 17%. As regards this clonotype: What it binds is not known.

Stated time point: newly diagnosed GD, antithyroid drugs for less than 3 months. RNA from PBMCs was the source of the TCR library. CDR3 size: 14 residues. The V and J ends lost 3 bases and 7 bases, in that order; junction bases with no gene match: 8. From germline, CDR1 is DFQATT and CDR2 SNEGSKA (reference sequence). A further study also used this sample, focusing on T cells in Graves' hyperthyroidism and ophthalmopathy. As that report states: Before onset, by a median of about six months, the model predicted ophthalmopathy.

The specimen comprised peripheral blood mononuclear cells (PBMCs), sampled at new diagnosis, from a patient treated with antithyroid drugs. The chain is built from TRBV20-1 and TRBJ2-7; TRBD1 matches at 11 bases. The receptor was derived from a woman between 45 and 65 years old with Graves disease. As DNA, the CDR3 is TGCAGTGCTAGGAATTCGGACAGGGGGCCTGAGCAGTACTTC. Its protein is CSARNSDRGPEQYF.